This TCR beta chain was recovered during a study of T cell changes during pregnancy in multiple sclerosis. CDR1 and CDR2 (germline): SGHTA, FQGTGA. V lost 5 bases, J lost 1 base, and 12 bases stayed unmatched. The CDR3 extends over 17 amino acids. Produced via immunoSEQ multiplex PCR; TCRdb's table is partial and in-frame only. The data show tens of thousands of clones, roughly nine tenths seen once. The sequenced sample was peripheral blood, obtained before pregnancy. The source of this sequence is a female donor with multiple sclerosis, enrolled in a pregnancy study. V gene TRBV7-3 combines with J gene TRBJ2-5; the match to TRBD1 covers 8 bases. For the CDR3, the DNA is TGTGCCAGCAGCGACCCTCTCACCGGGACAGGCCAAGAGACCCAGTACTTC. Protein sequence: CASSDPLTGTGQETQYF.